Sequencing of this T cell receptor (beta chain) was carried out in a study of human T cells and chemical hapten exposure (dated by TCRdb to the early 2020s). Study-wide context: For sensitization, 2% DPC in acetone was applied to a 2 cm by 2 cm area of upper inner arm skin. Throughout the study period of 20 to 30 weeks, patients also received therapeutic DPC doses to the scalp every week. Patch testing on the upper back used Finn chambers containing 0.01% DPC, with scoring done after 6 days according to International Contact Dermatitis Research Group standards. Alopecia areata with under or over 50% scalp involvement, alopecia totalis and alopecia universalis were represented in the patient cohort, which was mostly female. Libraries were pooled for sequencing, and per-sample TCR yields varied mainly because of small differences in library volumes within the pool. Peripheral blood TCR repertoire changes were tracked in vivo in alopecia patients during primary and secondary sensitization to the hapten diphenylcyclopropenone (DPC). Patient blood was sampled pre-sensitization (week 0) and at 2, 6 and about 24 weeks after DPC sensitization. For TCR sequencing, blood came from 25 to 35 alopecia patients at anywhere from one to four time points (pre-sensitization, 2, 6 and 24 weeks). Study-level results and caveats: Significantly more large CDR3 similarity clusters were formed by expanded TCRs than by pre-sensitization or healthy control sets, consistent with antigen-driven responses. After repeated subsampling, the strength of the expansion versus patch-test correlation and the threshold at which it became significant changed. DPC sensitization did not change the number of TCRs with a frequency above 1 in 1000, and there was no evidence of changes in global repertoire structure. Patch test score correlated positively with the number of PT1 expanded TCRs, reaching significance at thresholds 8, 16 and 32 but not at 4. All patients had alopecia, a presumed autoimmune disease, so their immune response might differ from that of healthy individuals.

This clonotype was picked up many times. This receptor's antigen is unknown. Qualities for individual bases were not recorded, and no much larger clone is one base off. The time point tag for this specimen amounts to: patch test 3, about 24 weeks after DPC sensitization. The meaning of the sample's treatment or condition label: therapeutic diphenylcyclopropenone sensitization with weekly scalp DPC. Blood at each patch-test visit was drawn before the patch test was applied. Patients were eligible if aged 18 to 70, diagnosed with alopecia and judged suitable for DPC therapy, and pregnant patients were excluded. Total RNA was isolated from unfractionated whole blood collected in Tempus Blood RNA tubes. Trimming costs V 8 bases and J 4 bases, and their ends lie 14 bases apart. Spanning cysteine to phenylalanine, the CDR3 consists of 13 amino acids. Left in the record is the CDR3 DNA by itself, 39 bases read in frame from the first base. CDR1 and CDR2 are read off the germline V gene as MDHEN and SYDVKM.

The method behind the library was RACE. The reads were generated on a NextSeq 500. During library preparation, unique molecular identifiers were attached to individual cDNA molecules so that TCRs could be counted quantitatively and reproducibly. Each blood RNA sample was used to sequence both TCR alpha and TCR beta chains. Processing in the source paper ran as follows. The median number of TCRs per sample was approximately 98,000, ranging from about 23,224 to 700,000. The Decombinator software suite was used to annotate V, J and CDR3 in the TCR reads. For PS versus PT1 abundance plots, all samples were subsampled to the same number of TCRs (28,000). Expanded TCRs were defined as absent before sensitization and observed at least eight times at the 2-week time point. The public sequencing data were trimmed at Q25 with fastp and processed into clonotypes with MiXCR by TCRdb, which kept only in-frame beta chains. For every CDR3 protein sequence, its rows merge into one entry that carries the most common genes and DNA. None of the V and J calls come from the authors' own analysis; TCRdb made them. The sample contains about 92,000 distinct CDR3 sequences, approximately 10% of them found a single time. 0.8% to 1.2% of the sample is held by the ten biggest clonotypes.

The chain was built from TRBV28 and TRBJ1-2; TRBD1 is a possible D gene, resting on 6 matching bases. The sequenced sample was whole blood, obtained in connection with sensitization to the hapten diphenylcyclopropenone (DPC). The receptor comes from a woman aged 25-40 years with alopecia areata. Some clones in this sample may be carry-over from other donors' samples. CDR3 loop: CASHKGGGYGYTF. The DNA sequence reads TGTGCCAGCCACAAGGGGGGCGGCTATGGCTACACCTTC.